A selection of T cell receptor beta chains follows, all from one sample in a study of regulatory T cells in long-lasting Graves disease. Using its own MiXCR run on the multiplex PCR reads, TCRdb lists one record per CDR3 protein. In the table there are about 440,000 distinct CDR3 sequences, about 15% of which are singletons. The same data also contributed to another study, on T cells in Graves' hyperthyroidism and ophthalmopathy.

The sequencing here drew on peripheral blood mononuclear cells (PBMCs), taken at new diagnosis, from a patient treated with antithyroid drugs. These receptors originate from a woman under 40 with Graves disease. The CDR3 runs from the conserved cysteine through the conserved F or W. The D gene is left open where the match is weak. Some rows have no size entry. The others give once, few or many, or a class for an expanded clone.

many,.,TRBJ1-3,14,TRBV2,CASSEGSAGNTIYF,TGTGCCAGCAGTGAGGGGAGTGCTGGAAACACCATATATTTT
few,TRBD2,TRBJ2-1,16,TRBV5-4,CASSMRTSGSPYEQFF,TGTGCCAGCAGCATGAGGACTAGCGGGAGTCCCTATGAGCAGTTCTTC
many,.,TRBJ2-1,13,TRBV19,CASSAGPYNEQFF,TGTGCCAGTAGTGCGGGACCATACAATGAGCAGTTCTTC
few,.,TRBJ2-1,16,TRBV6-2/TRBV6-3,CASSYSRSGLYNEQFF,TGTGCCAGCAGTTACTCGCGTAGCGGCCTATACAATGAGCAGTTCTTC
few,TRBD2,TRBJ2-3,14,TRBV9,CASSERTSQNTQYF,TGTGCCAGCAGCGAAAGGACTAGCCAGAATACGCAGTATTTT
.,.,TRBJ2-1,17,TRBV19,CASSTEFSDPLGYEQFF,TGTGCCAGTAGTACCGAATTTAGCGACCCACTGGGTTATGAGCAGTTCTTC
many,.,TRBJ2-7,13,TRBV30,CAWTNTGNYEQYF,TGTGCCTGGACCAATACGGGGAACTACGAGCAGTACTTC
few,TRBD1,TRBJ1-3,15,TRBV29-1,CSVETGQAPGNTIYF,TGCAGCGTTGAAACTGGACAGGCCCCTGGAAACACCATATATTTT
many,TRBD2,TRBJ2-1,19,TRBV3-1,CASSPRRPRAPGLRFGQFF,TGTGCCAGCAGCCCCAGAAGGCCGAGAGCACCGGGACTACGATTCGGGCAGTTCTTC
many,.,TRBJ1-1,13,TRBV11-3,CASSLERTTEAFF,TGTGCCAGCAGCTTAGAAAGGACAACCGAAGCTTTCTTT
many,.,TRBJ2-1,12,TRBV5-6,CASSLARNEQFF,TGTGCCAGCAGCTTGGCTCGCAATGAGCAGTTCTTC
.,.,TRBJ2-4,13,TRBV10-2,CASSSQIQNIQYF,TGCGCCAGCAGTTCGCAGATTCAAAACATTCAGTACTTC
many,.,TRBJ2-5,15,TRBV3-1,CASSQEGHTQETQYF,TGTGCCAGCAGCCAAGAGGGACACACACAAGAGACCCAGTACTTC
once,.,TRBJ2-5,15,TRBV5-1,CASSLAGYDQETQYF,TGCGCCAGCAGCTTGGCTGGGTATGACCAAGAGACCCAGTACTTC
.,TRBD1,TRBJ2-6,17,TRBV28,CASSPGTGGSGANVLTF,TGTGCCAGCAGTCCCGGGACAGGGGGCTCTGGGGCCAACGTCCTGACTTTC
few,TRBD2,TRBJ2-3,15,TRBV6-2/TRBV6-3,CASTERLAGADTQYF,TGTGCCAGCACCGAGCGACTAGCGGGAGCGGATACGCAGTATTTT
.,.,TRBJ2-2,14,TRBV12-3/TRBV12-4,CASSLVIGAGELFF,TGTGCCAGCAGTTTAGTCATCGGGGCCGGGGAGCTGTTTTTT
.,TRBD2,TRBJ2-3,14,TRBV10-3,CAIRIGGTSDTQYF,TGTGCCATCAGAATTGGCGGGACTAGCGATACGCAGTATTTT